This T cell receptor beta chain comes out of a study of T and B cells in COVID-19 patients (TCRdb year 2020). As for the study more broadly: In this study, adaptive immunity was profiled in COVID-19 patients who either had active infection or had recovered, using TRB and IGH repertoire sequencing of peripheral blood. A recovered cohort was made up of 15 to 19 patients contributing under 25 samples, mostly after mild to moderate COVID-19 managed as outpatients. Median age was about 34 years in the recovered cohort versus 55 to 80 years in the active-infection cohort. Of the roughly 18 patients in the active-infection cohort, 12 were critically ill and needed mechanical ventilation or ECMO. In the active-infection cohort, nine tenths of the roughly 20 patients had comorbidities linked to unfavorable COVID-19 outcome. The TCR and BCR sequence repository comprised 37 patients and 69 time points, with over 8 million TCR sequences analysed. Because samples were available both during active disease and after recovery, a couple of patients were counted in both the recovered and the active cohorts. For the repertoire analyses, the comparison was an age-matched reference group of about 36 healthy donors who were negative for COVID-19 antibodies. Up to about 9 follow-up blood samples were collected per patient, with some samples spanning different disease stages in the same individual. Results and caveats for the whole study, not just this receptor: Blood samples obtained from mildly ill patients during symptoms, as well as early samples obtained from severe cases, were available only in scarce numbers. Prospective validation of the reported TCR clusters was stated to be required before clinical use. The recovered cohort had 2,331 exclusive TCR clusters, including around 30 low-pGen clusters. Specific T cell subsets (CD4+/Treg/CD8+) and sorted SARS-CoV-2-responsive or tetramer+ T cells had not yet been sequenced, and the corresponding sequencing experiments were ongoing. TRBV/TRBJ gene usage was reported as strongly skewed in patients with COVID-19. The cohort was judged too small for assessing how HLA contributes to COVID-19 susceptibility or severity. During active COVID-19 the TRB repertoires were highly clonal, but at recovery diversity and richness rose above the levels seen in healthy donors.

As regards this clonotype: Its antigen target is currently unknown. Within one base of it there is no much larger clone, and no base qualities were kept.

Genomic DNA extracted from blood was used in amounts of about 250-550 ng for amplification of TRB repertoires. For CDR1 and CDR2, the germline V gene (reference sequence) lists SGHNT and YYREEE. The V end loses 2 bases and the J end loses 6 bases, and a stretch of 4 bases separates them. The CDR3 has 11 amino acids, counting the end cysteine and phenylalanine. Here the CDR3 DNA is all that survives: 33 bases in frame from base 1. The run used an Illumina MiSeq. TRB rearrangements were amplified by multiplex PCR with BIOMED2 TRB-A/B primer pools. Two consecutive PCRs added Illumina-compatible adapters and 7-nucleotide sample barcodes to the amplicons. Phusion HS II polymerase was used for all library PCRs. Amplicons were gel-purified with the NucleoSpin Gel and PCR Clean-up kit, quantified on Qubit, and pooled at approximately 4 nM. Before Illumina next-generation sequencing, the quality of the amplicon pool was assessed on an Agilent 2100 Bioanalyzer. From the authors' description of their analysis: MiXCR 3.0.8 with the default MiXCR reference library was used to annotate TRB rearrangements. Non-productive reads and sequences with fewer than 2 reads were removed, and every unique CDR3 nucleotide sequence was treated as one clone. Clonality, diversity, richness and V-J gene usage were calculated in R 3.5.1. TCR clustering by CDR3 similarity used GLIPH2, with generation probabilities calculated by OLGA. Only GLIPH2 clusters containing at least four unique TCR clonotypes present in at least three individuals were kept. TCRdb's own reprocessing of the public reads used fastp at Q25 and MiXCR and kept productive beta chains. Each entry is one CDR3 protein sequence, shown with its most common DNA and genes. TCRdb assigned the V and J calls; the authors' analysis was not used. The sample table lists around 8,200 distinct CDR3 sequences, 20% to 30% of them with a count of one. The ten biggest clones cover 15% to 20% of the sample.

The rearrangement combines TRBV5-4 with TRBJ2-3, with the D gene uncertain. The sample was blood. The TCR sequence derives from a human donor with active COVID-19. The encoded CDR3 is CASSFADTQYF. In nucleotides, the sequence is TGTGCCAGCAGCTTTGCGGATACGCAGTATTTT.